The 15 T cell receptor beta chains reported below all come from one sample, sequenced in a study of T cell changes during pregnancy in multiple sclerosis (dated by TCRdb to the late 2010s). The library relied on the immunoSEQ multiplex PCR assay. As stored in TCRdb, this immuneACCESS dataset retains in-frame rearrangements with V and J assigned. A fraction of the clones does not appear; measured against another copy, unresolved V genes explain less than half of the discrepancy, and the remainder lacks a known reason. This sample is represented by about 67,000 clones; roughly 87% of them were singletons. The ten largest account for 2% to 3% of the sample. This specimen consisted of peripheral blood, obtained in the first trimester of pregnancy. These receptors came from a female donor with multiple sclerosis, enrolled in a pregnancy study.

The V and J genes are TRBV27 and TRBJ2-7; 13 bases match TRBD2. Trimming at V came to 11 bases and at J to 2 bases, leaving 15 bases not matched to a gene. Germline assignment: CDR1 MNHEY and CDR2 SMNVEV (reference sequence). CDR3 size: 17 residues. For the CDR3, the DNA is TGTGCCGTCCAGGGACTAGCGGGAAGGGTTGGGGCCTACGAGCAGTACTTC. Translating gives CAVQGLAGRVGAYEQYF.

V is TRBV7-7 and J is TRBJ2-3; possibly TRBD2 for D (5 bases). Between the trimmed V and J ends, which lost 10 bases and 9 bases, there was a span of 20 bases. CDR1 and CDR2 from the germline V gene are SSHAT and FNYEAQ (reference sequence). The length of the CDR3 is 13 residues. CDR3 in amino acids: CAISQNGETTQYF. Here the CDR3 DNA reads TGTGCCATCTCCCAGAATGGGGAGACGACGCAGTATTTT.

This chain joins TRBV6-4 and TRBJ2-1, with D possibly matching TRBD1 (7 bases). The V and J ends lost 2 bases and 4 bases respectively, with 12 bases between them. This CDR3 is 15 amino acids long. CDR1 is MRHNA and CDR2 is SNTAGT in the germline V gene. The CDR3 coding sequence is TGTGCCAGCAGTGACGGTGCAGGGGGGTACAATGAGCAGTTCTTC. Its translation: CASSDGAGGYNEQFF.

The gene calls are TRBV19 and TRBJ1-1; D is unclear. Germline V gives CDR1 LNHDA, CDR2 SQIVND (reference sequence). There are 13 residues in the CDR3. V was shortened by 5 bases and J by 1 base, with 8 bases between the two germline ends. The CDR3 bases are TGTGCCAGTAGTGTCCGGGAGAACACTGAAGCTTTCTTT. It encodes CASSVRENTEAFF.

V gene TRBV9 combines with J gene TRBJ2-3; 8 bases fit TRBD2. Germline values: CDR1 SGDLS, CDR2 YYNGEE. The trim removed 6 bases at V and 2 bases at J, leaving 2 bases unmatched. The CDR3 is 13 amino acids. DNA of the CDR3: TGTGCCAGCAAGCGGGAGCACACAGATACGCAGTATTTT. Its protein is CASKREHTDTQYF.

The chain employs TRBV5-1 and TRBJ1-2; D is unresolved. Germline V lookup: CDR1 SGHRS, CDR2 YFSETQ. The CDR3 totals 16 residues. With 0 bases removed from V and 3 bases from J, the gap between germline ends came to 15 bases. CDR3 residues: CASSLAHGATYYGYTF. The DNA of the CDR3 is TGCGCCAGCAGCTTGGCACACGGAGCAACTTACTATGGCTACACCTTC.

The chain is built from TRBV7-8 and TRBJ2-5; 14 bases map to TRBD2. With 6 bases clipped from V and 4 bases from J, the junction kept 4 bases outside the gene matches. The CDR3 covers 15 residues. Germline assignment: CDR1 SGHVS and CDR2 FQNEAQ. DNA for the CDR3: TGTGCCAGCAGATCGGGACTAGCGGGAGTAGAGACCCAGTACTTC. This codes for CASRSGLAGVETQYF.

The rearrangement uses TRBV27 and TRBJ2-5, with D perhaps matching TRBD1 (6 bases). CDR1 is MNHEY and CDR2 is SMNVEV in the germline V gene (reference sequence). The length of the CDR3 is 15 residues. Trimming stripped 5 bases from V and 4 bases from J, with 17 bases between. The CDR3 here is CASSPNGQSSETQYF. In DNA, the CDR3 is TGTGCCAGCAGTCCAAATGGACAGTCATCAGAGACCCAGTACTTC.

The genes are TRBV19 and TRBJ1-1; the match to TRBD1 covers 10 bases. V shed 4 bases, J shed 10 bases, and the junction held 9 bases outside the gene matches. Looked up from germline, CDR1 is LNHDA and CDR2 is SQIVND (reference sequence). This CDR3 is built from 14 residues. CDR3 DNA sequence: TGTGCCAGTAGTACTGGACAGGGGGAATCCGTAGCTTTCTTT. Its protein product is CASSTGQGESVAFF.

The chain joins TRBV9 to TRBJ2-7; the D gene is possibly TRBD2 (6 bases). V lost 3 bases, J lost 3 bases, and 10 bases lay in between. The V gene's germline CDR1 is SGDLS and CDR2 YYNGEE. The CDR3 totals 13 residues. CDR3 residues: CASSGSGDYEQYF. The CDR3 DNA reads TGTGCCAGCAGCGGTAGCGGCGACTACGAGCAGTACTTC.

The rearrangement uses TRBV27 and TRBJ1-2; 7 positions match TRBD1. CDR3 size: 15 residues. With 10 bases clipped from V and 4 bases from J, the junction kept 15 bases outside the gene matches. CDR1 is MNHEY, CDR2 SMNVEV, per germline (reference sequence). The chain's CDR3 is CATGSGRQGVYGYTF. DNA of the CDR3: TGTGCCACCGGGAGCGGTAGACAGGGAGTCTATGGCTACACCTTC.

The genes are TRBV4-1 and TRBJ2-7; possibly TRBD2 for D (5 bases). Germline CDR1 is MGHRA and CDR2 is YSYEKL. The CDR3 is 14 residues long. V was clipped by 4 bases and J by 3 bases, with 13 bases between them. CDR3 in amino acids: CASSPGLVVYEQYF. The CDR3 DNA reads TGCGCCAGCAGCCCCGGACTGGTAGTCTACGAGCAGTACTTC.

The chain employs TRBV30 and TRBJ2-1; TRBD2 matches at 9 bases. The CDR3 consists of 19 residues. Germline values: CDR1 GTSNPN, CDR2 SVGIG (reference sequence). V was clipped by 0 bases and J by 0 bases; unmatched bases: 12. CDR3 DNA: TGTGCCTGGAGTGTCTTTTCGGTTTCGGGACTAGCCTCCTACAATGAGCAGTTCTTC. Translated: CAWSVFSVSGLASYNEQFF.

This clone was counted a single time. The chain joins TRBV5-1 to TRBJ2-7; the D is unclear. The CDR3 runs to 12 residues. Per germline, CDR1 SGHRS and CDR2 YFSETQ. Trimming removed 0 bases at V and 3 bases at J, with 4 bases between. Here the CDR3 DNA reads TGCGCCAGCAGCTTGGGAGGCTACGAGCAGTACTTC. This translates into CASSLGGYEQYF.

The chain links TRBV6-1 to TRBJ2-2; no reliable D call. Germline CDR1 MNHNS, CDR2 SASEGT. V was cut by 1 base and J by 1 base, with 7 bases left in between. This CDR3 spans 15 amino acids. DNA for the CDR3: TGTGCCAGCAGTGAAGAGAGACTGAACACCGGGGAGCTGTTTTTT. Amino acid sequence: CASSEERLNTGELFF.